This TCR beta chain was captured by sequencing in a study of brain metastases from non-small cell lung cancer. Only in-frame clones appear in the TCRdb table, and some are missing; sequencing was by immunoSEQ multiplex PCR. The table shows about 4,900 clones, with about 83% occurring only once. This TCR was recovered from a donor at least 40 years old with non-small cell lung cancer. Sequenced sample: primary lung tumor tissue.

The CDR3 bases are TGTGCCAGCAGCTTAATAACCAATGAGCAGTTCTTC. It encodes CASSLITNEQFF. The rearrangement joins TRBV7-2 to TRBJ2-1; D not resolved. Per the germline V gene, CDR1 is SGHTA and CDR2 is FQGNSA. With 2 bases removed from V and 6 bases from J, the gap between germline ends came to 5 bases. This CDR3 is built from 12 residues.